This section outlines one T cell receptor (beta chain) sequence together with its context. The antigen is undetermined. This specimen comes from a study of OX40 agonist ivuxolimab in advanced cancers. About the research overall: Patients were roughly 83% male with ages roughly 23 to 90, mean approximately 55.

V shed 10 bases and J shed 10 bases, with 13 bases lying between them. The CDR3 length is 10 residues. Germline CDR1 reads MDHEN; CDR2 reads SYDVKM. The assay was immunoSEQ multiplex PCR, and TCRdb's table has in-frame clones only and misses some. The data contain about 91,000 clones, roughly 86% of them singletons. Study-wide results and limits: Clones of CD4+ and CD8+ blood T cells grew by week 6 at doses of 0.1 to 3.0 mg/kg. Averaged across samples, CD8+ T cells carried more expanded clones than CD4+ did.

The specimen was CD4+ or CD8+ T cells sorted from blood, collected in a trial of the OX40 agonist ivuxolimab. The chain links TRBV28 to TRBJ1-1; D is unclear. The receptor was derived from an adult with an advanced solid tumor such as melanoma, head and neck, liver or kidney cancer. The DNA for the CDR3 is TGTGCCACGCAAGCAGTGGCAGCTTTCTTT. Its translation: CATQAVAAFF.